What follows are 20 T cell receptor beta chains derived from one specimen sequenced in a study of shared clonotypes between healthy human individuals. Generated by immunoSEQ multiplex PCR, the TCRdb table keeps only in-frame clones and is missing some. The sample includes 600,000 to 750,000 clones, roughly 78% of them seen just once. Input material: memory CD4+ T cells sorted from blood. This sample's subset: CD45RA-negative fraction. The receptor set was obtained from a woman aged 30 to 39 in good health.

This clone was seen ten or more times. The chain carries TRBV5-1 and TRBJ2-3; TRBD2 matches at 9 bases. Germline CDR1 reads SGHRS; CDR2 reads YFSETQ. The CDR3 totals 14 residues. With 7 bases clipped from V and 0 bases from J, the junction kept 3 bases outside the gene matches. The CDR3 here is CASLAGTSTDTQYF. As DNA, the CDR3 is TGCGCCAGCCTAGCGGGGACTAGCACAGATACGCAGTATTTT. Looking up the rest from reference TRBV5-1 and TRBJ2-3 gives the full variable domain: KAGVTQTPRYLIKTRGQQVTLSCSPISGHRSVSWYQQTPGQGLQFLFEYFSETQRNKGNFPGRFSGRQFSNSRSEMNVSTLELGDSALYLCASLAGTSTDTQYFGPGTRLTVL.

The chain carries TRBV5-8 and TRBJ2-1; 8 bases agree with TRBD1. After removal of 4 bases from V and 0 bases from J, the junction contained 3 bases not matched to a gene. CDR1 is SGHTS and CDR2 is YDEGEE in the germline V gene. The CDR3 has 15 residues. CDR3: CASSRTGFSYNEQFF. CDR3 bases: TGTGCCAGCAGCAGGACAGGGTTCTCCTACAATGAGCAGTTCTTC.

This clone was picked up many times. Other DNA sequences from this sample encode an identical CDR3 as well. V and J are TRBV2 and TRBJ2-1, with no clear D. The V end lost 6 bases, the J end lost 4 bases, and 10 bases lay between the germline ends. Germline loops: CDR1 SNHLY, CDR2 FYNNEI. The CDR3 runs 13 residues. CDR3: CASSGQLYNEQFF. In DNA form, the CDR3 reads TGTGCCAGCAGCGGGCAACTGTACAATGAGCAGTTCTTC.

The chain joins TRBV6-5 to TRBJ2-7; unclear D gene. The CDR3 length is 14 residues. From germline, CDR1 is MNHEY and CDR2 SVGAGI. V gave up 10 bases and J gave up 1 base, with 17 bases separating them. CDR3 sequence: CAIRPSGPSYEQYF. The CDR3 nucleotides read TGTGCCATCAGACCCTCCGGCCCTTCCTACGAGCAGTACTTC.

The chain links TRBV2 to TRBJ2-1; unclear D gene. Germline CDR1 is SNHLY and CDR2 is FYNNEI. The ends were cut back, 4 bases at V and 8 bases at J, with 12 bases in the middle. This CDR3 is built from 13 residues. CDR3 sequence: CASSGLSMDEQFF. CDR3 bases: TGTGCCAGCAGTGGACTGAGTATGGATGAGCAGTTCTTC.

Details on this clone: In the same sample, other DNA sequences code for this CDR3. The rearrangement uses TRBV18 and TRBJ2-7, with D possibly being TRBD1 or TRBD2 (6 bases each). The V end lost 3 bases, the J end lost 4 bases, and 16 bases lay between the germline ends. Per germline, CDR1 KGHSH and CDR2 LQKENI. The CDR3 runs to 15 residues. The CDR3 DNA is TGTGCCAGCTCACCGCCCAGCGGAGGGGGGTACGAGCAGTACTTC. Its translation is CASSPPSGGGYEQYF. Full variable domain (missing parts from reference TRBV18 and TRBJ2-7): NAGVMQNPRHLVRRRGQEARLRCSPMKGHSHVYWYRQLPEEGLKFMVYLQKENIIDESGMPKERFSAEFPKEGPSILRIQQVVRGDSAAYFCASSPPSGGGYEQYFGPGTRLTVT.

V gene TRBV6-1 combines with J gene TRBJ1-2; 7 nucleotides align to TRBD1. V gave up 7 bases and J gave up 12 bases; unmatched junction bases: 8. CDR3 length: 11 amino acids. CDR1 MNHNS and CDR2 SASEGT come from the germline V gene. The CDR3 coding sequence is TGTGCCAGCACCCGGACAGGCCCCCACACCTTC. Translated: CASTRTGPHTF.

The J gene is TRBJ2-3, the V gene TRBV13; 10 bases are shared with TRBD2. V shed 5 bases and J 3 bases; nucleotides not matched to a gene: 11. The germline V gene encodes CDR1 PRHDT and CDR2 FYEKMQ (reference sequence). The CDR3 consists of 17 residues. CDR3 nucleotide sequence: TGTGCCAGCAGCCAGAAGCTAGCGGGAGTCGGTACAGATACGCAGTATTTT. The encoded protein is CASSQKLAGVGTDTQYF.

This chain joins TRBV19 and TRBJ2-5; 9 positions match TRBD2. The junction had 25 bases not matched to a gene; V was cut back by 4 bases and J by 4 bases. Germline V lookup: CDR1 LNHDA, CDR2 SQIVND (reference sequence). This CDR3 has 21 amino acids. The CDR3 DNA sequence: TGTGCCAGTAGTAGAACAGGGGTGCGATTCGATGCGGGAGGGCCCCGAGAGACCCAGTACTTC. It is translated as CASSRTGVRFDAGGPRETQYF.

This clone was recorded at least ten times. V usage is TRBV29-1 and J usage is TRBJ1-1; 8 bases are a match to TRBD1. Germline trimming cut 2 bases from V and 0 bases from J; bases unmatched to any gene: 2. Germline CDR1 SQVTM, CDR2 ANQGSEA. This CDR3 region has 14 residues. This CDR3 reads CSVEPTGVNTEAFF. Here the CDR3 DNA reads TGCAGCGTTGAACCGACAGGGGTGAACACTGAAGCTTTCTTT.

This chain connects TRBV28 to TRBJ1-2; 7 positions agree with TRBD1. Unmatched junction bases numbered 8, after V lost 5 bases and J lost 8 bases. This CDR3 is 13 amino acids long. Germline V gene data show CDR1 as MDHEN and CDR2 as SYDVKM. This CDR3 is CASSLQGLGGYTF. For the CDR3, the DNA is TGTGCCAGCAGTCTACAGGGGTTGGGGGGCTACACCTTC.

The CDR3 DNA reads TGTGCCAGCAGCCAACAGGGGGCTGGAAACACCATATATTTT. It translates to CASSQQGAGNTIYF. The rearrangement links TRBV11-2 to TRBJ1-3; 8 nucleotides align to TRBD1. The CDR3 extends over 14 amino acids. CDR1 is SGHAT and CDR2 is FQNNGV in the germline V gene. With 5 bases clipped from V and 2 bases from J, the junction kept 2 bases outside the gene matches.

The CDR3 nucleotides read TGCGCCAGCAGCTTGGATTACGGACAAGAGACCCAGTACTTC. This translates into CASSLDYGQETQYF. J is TRBJ2-5 and V is TRBV5-1; no clear D. Germline lookup yields CDR1 SGHRS and CDR2 YFSETQ. This CDR3 region has 14 residues. V lost 0 bases, J lost 2 bases, and 8 bases lay in between.

The V and J genes are TRBV30 and TRBJ2-1; unclear D gene. Germline lookup yields CDR1 GTSNPN and CDR2 SVGIG (reference sequence). Deletions cut 5 bases from V and 0 bases from J, with 14 bases between. This CDR3 comprises 15 residues. CDR3 nucleotide sequence: TGTGCCTGGGATGAGTACCCAGACTCCTACAATGAGCAGTTCTTC. This codes for CAWDEYPDSYNEQFF. Full variable domain (missing parts from reference TRBV30 and TRBJ2-1): SQTIHQWPATLVQPVGSPLSLECTVEGTSNPNLYWYRQAAGRGLQLLFYSVGIGQISSEVPQNLSASRPQDRQFILSSKKLLLSDSGFYLCAWDEYPDSYNEQFFGPGTRLTVL.

The rearrangement uses TRBV5-1 and TRBJ2-5; 9 bases fit TRBD1. V trimming: 0 bases; J trimming: 5 bases; junction bases outside the gene matches: 8. This CDR3 region has 16 residues. In germline, CDR1 is SGHRS, CDR2 YFSETQ. The CDR3 DNA is TGCGCCAGCAGCTTGGGTTTGGGACAGGGCTGGGAGACCCAGTACTTC. This translates into CASSLGLGQGWETQYF. Combining the CDR3 with reference TRBV5-1 and TRBJ2-5 gives the whole variable domain KAGVTQTPRYLIKTRGQQVTLSCSPISGHRSVSWYQQTPGQGLQFLFEYFSETQRNKGNFPGRFSGRQFSNSRSEMNVSTLELGDSALYLCASSLGLGQGWETQYFGPGTRLLVL.

The rearrangement joins TRBV28 to TRBJ2-7, with D perhaps matching TRBD1 or TRBD2 (5 bases each). Per the germline V gene, CDR1 is MDHEN and CDR2 is SYDVKM. CDR3 length: 16 residues. Trimming cost V 6 bases and J 3 bases, with 21 bases left between them. CDR3 amino acids: CASSTTGAGLIYEQYF. Here the CDR3 DNA reads TGTGCCAGCAGCACGACCGGGGCGGGCCTGATCTACGAGCAGTACTTC.

The V gene is TRBV19, the J gene TRBJ2-7; the match to TRBD1 covers 7 bases. The CDR3 has 15 amino acids. The V segment lost 4 bases and the J segment 3 bases; nucleotides outside the gene matches: 9. Looked up from germline, CDR1 is LNHDA and CDR2 is SQIVND (reference sequence). The CDR3: CASSTSGTAIYEQYF. The CDR3 coding sequence is TGTGCCAGTAGTACGTCCGGGACAGCCATCTACGAGCAGTACTTC.

The chain recombines TRBV10-3 with TRBJ2-1; the match to TRBD2 covers 12 bases. The CDR3 has 15 amino acids. Germline-derived CDR1 and CDR2 are ENHRY and SYGVKD. The trim removed 6 bases at V and 4 bases at J, leaving 4 bases unmatched. The CDR3 nucleotides are TGTGCCATCAGCGGGACTAGCGGGCAATACAATGAGCAGTTCTTC. This encodes CAISGTSGQYNEQFF.

The chain recombines TRBV4-1 with TRBJ1-1; perhaps TRBD1 as D (5 bases). CDR1 is MGHRA, CDR2 YSYEKL, per germline. This CDR3 spans 17 amino acids. V was trimmed by 4 bases and J by 4 bases, leaving 22 bases between them. The CDR3 loop is CASSPFGLEGIGTEAFF. Written as DNA, the CDR3 is TGCGCCAGCAGCCCTTTCGGGTTGGAGGGGATAGGCACTGAAGCTTTCTTT.

The V call is TRBV28, the J call TRBJ2-2; TRBD2 matches at 11 bases. The CDR3 totals 19 residues. CDR1 and CDR2 (germline): MDHEN, SYDVKM. With 6 bases clipped from V and 2 bases from J, the junction kept 14 bases outside the gene matches. CDR3 sequence reads: CASRTGTSGGGINTGELFF. Written as DNA, the CDR3 is TGTGCCAGCAGAACCGGGACTAGCGGAGGGGGGATAAACACCGGGGAGCTGTTTTTT.